This TCR beta chain was sequenced during a study of shared clonotypes between healthy human individuals. Study results and limitations: Specimens sampled were limited to blood, with tissue repertoires likely differing.

Worth noting for this clone: The antigen is undetermined.

Trimming removed 4 bases from V and 4 bases from J; junction bases left unmatched: 7. The CDR3 spans 15 residues. Per germline, CDR1 MNHEY and CDR2 SVGAGI. It was CD45RO-negative cells, positively selected for CCR7, that made up naive CD8 cells, with terminally differentiated effector memory CD45RA+ cells excluded. Replicate PCRs from sorted subsets contained roughly 200 ng DNA, which is approximately 30,000 T cell genomes. The repertoire was sequenced with immunoSEQ multiplex PCR; TCRdb's copy has only in-frame clones and lacks some. Here the sample spans approximately 600,000 clones, about 95% being singletons.

This sequence originates from a woman in her thirties in good health. The gene calls are TRBV6-5 and TRBJ1-3; 7 nucleotides align to TRBD1. Material for sequencing was naive CD8+ T cells sorted from blood. The CDR3 DNA reads as TGTGCCAGCAGTTTCGACAGGGAGCGGGGAAACACCATATATTTT. It specifies CASSFDRERGNTIYF.